The next 3 T cell receptor beta chains were all read from a single sample in a study of T-cell memory formation after mild COVID-19. Via MiXCR, TCRdb re-called the 5' RACE reads, giving one row per CDR3 protein. The sample holds about 470,000 distinct CDR3 sequences; about 23% are singletons and the top ten take about an eighth. Sample: PBMCs or a T cell subset sorted from them (not recorded which). The receptors stem from an adult woman who had mild COVID-19 (a few samples of this study predate the infection). Cell type and time point are not known.

This clonotype has just a few counts. The chain has TRBV18 and TRBJ2-3; D is unclear. Per germline, CDR1 KGHSH and CDR2 LQKENI. CDR3 length: 14 amino acids. V was trimmed by 0 bases and J by 6 bases, leaving 10 bases between them. CDR3 in amino acids: CASSPPSTPDTQYF. As DNA, the CDR3 is TGTGCCAGCTCACCACCGTCCACGCCGGATACGCAGTATTTT.

The CDR3 here is CASSPAGGGNSPLHF. The CDR3 DNA follows: TGTGCCAGCAGCCCCGCCGGCGGGGGCAATTCACCCCTCCACTTT. The chain uses TRBV9 and TRBJ1-6; possibly TRBD1 for D (6 bases). Per the germline V gene, CDR1 is SGDLS and CDR2 is YYNGEE. There are 15 residues in the CDR3. Trimming removed 4 bases at V and 7 bases at J, with 15 bases between.

The sample holds a few counts of this clonotype. The chain uses TRBV19 and TRBJ2-3, with 7 bases aligning to TRBD2. The germline V gene has CDR1 LNHDA and CDR2 SQIVND (reference sequence). This CDR3 has 14 residues. The V gene end was trimmed by 8 bases and the J gene end by 4 bases; junction bases not matched to a gene: 9. CDR3 in amino acids: CASVLGGSPDTQYF. The CDR3 nucleotides are TGTGCCAGTGTGTTGGGCGGGAGCCCAGATACGCAGTATTTT.